This TCR beta chain was documented in a study of blood T cell repertoires in COVID-19. Per the original data handling: From reference gene primer amplification, estimates of nucleated cell counts were derived. The repertoire was sequenced with immunoSEQ multiplex PCR; TCRdb's copy has only in-frame clones and lacks some. The D gene and trimming were derived from the DNA, and the V and J assignments and clone size from that table. Of under 200,000 clones in the sample, roughly 87% were seen once. Germline V gene data show CDR1 as SGHNT and CDR2 as YYREEE (reference sequence). The V gene lost 0 bases and the J gene lost 4 bases, with 19 bases spanning the gap. The CDR3 has 17 residues.

Sequences were obtained from PBMCs or T cells enriched from blood (not recorded which). The chain joins TRBV5-4 to TRBJ1-2, with TRBD1 as a possible D gene (6 bases). This clonotype was sampled from a man aged 45-60 years who had recovered from COVID-19. The CDR3 loop reads CASSLALMAGAIYGYTF. The CDR3 DNA reads as TGTGCCAGCAGCTTGGCTCTCATGGCAGGGGCTATCTATGGCTACACCTTC.